These 31 T cell receptor beta chains were sequenced from one sample in a study of shared clonotypes between healthy human individuals. TCRdb's table, derived via immunoSEQ multiplex PCR, lists solely in-frame clones and lacks some. Here the sample spans around 1,900,000 clones, 93% being singletons. Cells designated naive CD8 were CD45RO-negative and were positively selected for CCR7, with terminally differentiated effector memory CD45RA+ cells excluded. The sequenced sample consisted of naive CD8+ T cells from PBMCs. All receptors derive from a man younger than 35 in good health. Some clones in this sample may be carry-over from other donors' samples.

V and J are TRBV30 and TRBJ1-1; 10 nucleotides match TRBD1. Looked up from germline, CDR1 is GTSNPN and CDR2 is SVGIG (reference sequence). The CDR3 has 14 amino acids. V lost 8 bases and J lost 0; bases outside the gene matches: 6. CDR3 sequence: CAQDRGRVNTEAFF. CDR3 nucleotide sequence: TGTGCCCAAGACAGGGGGCGCGTGAACACTGAAGCTTTCTTT.

The V and J genes are TRBV18 and TRBJ2-7; 7 nucleotides line up with TRBD1. CDR1 and CDR2 from the germline V gene are KGHSH and LQKENI. Losses at the gene ends were 2 bases for V and 7 bases for J; bases not matched to a gene: 14. The CDR3 is 16 amino acids. The CDR3 sequence: CASSPETGLRGWEQYF. The CDR3 bases are TGTGCCAGCTCACCAGAGACAGGGCTCAGGGGATGGGAGCAGTACTTC. Drawing the rest from reference TRBV18 and TRBJ2-7, the complete variable domain is NAGVMQNPRHLVRRRGQEARLRCSPMKGHSHVYWYRQLPEEGLKFMVYLQKENIIDESGMPKERFSAEFPKEGPSILRIQQVVRGDSAAYFCASSPETGLRGWEQYFGPGTRLTVT.

The genes are TRBV30 and TRBJ1-2; D is ambiguous. The length of the CDR3 is 13 residues. Germline V CDR1 and CDR2: GTSNPN, SVGIG (reference sequence). The V end lost 5 bases, the J end lost 2 bases, and 12 bases lay between the germline ends. The CDR3 region is CAWLARLNYGYTF. The CDR3 nucleotides read TGTGCCTGGTTGGCCAGATTAAACTATGGCTACACCTTC.

The J gene is TRBJ2-1, the V gene TRBV14; the D gene is possibly TRBD2 (6 bases). CDR3 length: 17 amino acids. Germline lookup yields CDR1 SGHDN and CDR2 FVKESK. V dropped 2 bases and J dropped 7 bases, with 21 bases sitting between them. CDR3 sequence: CASSQSEGRRDSNEQFF. In DNA, the CDR3 is TGTGCCAGCAGCCAATCTGAGGGTCGCCGGGACTCTAATGAGCAGTTCTTC.

The rearrangement uses TRBV5-4 and TRBJ1-1; TRBD1 agrees at 7 bases. The germline CDR1 and CDR2 sequences are SGHNT and YYREEE (reference sequence). The CDR3 is 15 amino acids. The trim removed 4 bases at V and 4 bases at J, leaving 10 bases unmatched. CDR3 loop: CASSTYDRAGTEAFF. The CDR3 region has the DNA TGTGCCAGCAGCACTTATGACAGGGCTGGCACTGAAGCTTTCTTT.

The V gene is TRBV18, the J gene TRBJ2-5, with 7 bases that match TRBD1. V shed 3 bases and J 0 bases; nucleotides not matched to a gene: 19. CDR3 length equals 20 residues. Germline V lookup: CDR1 KGHSH, CDR2 LQKENI. The CDR3 is CASSPPLRQGVRAYQETQYF. CDR3 DNA sequence: TGTGCCAGCTCACCCCCTTTAAGACAGGGCGTTCGAGCGTACCAAGAGACCCAGTACTTC.

A word on this clone: Other nucleotide sequences from this sample produce the same CDR3. V is TRBV4-3 and J is TRBJ2-7; D possibly matches TRBD1 or TRBD2 (5 bases each). Deletions cut 3 bases from V and 0 bases from J, with 12 bases between. The CDR3 has 15 amino acids. Germline V lookup: CDR1 LGHNA, CDR2 YSLEER. CDR3 coding DNA: TGCGCCAGCAGCCAGGACCGGGACGGCTCCTACGAGCAGTACTTC. Its protein product is CASSQDRDGSYEQYF.

This clone was recorded only once. The chain employs TRBV5-4 and TRBJ2-7; the match to TRBD1 covers 7 bases. Losses at the gene ends were 3 bases for V and 2 bases for J; bases not matched to a gene: 14. This CDR3 comprises 17 residues. Germline assignment: CDR1 SGHNT and CDR2 YYREEE (reference sequence). CDR3 sequence reads: CASSYNRGYTKTYEQYF. The CDR3 DNA sequence: TGTGCCAGCAGCTACAACAGGGGATACACCAAAACCTACGAGCAGTACTTC.

V gene TRBV27 combines with J gene TRBJ2-3, with D possibly matching TRBD2 (5 bases). CDR1 and CDR2 (germline): MNHEY, SMNVEV (reference sequence). V lost 11 bases to trimming and J lost 6 bases, with 15 bases between them. The CDR3 loop spans 12 amino acids. CDR3 sequence (DNA): TGTGCCGTAAGAGGTAGCGTCGATACGCAGTATTTT. It yields the protein CAVRGSVDTQYF.

The genes are TRBV2 and TRBJ2-7; D uncertain. CDR3 length equals 11 residues. The V end was cut by 6 bases, the J end by 7 bases, with 10 bases between. Germline values: CDR1 SNHLY, CDR2 FYNNEI. The CDR3 region has the DNA TGTGCCAGCAGGCTTGGTGGGGAGCAGTACTTC. Translating gives CASRLGGEQYF.

The J gene is TRBJ1-1, the V gene TRBV28; D may be TRBD1 (5 bases). The CDR3 is made up of 15 amino acids. Per the germline V gene, CDR1 is MDHEN and CDR2 is SYDVKM. Trimming shortened V by 0 bases and J by 0 bases, and 8 bases separated the two germline ends. CDR3 in amino acids: CASSLWGDLNTEAFF. The CDR3 DNA follows: TGTGCCAGCAGTTTATGGGGGGACTTGAACACTGAAGCTTTCTTT.

This rearrangement joins TRBV11-1 to TRBJ2-3, with unresolved D. CDR3 length: 13 residues. V was pared by 5 bases and J by 2 bases, with 8 bases between. The V gene's germline CDR1 is SGHAT and CDR2 FQDESV (reference sequence). CDR3 in amino acids: CASSPRFTDTQYF. The CDR3 coding sequence is TGTGCCAGCAGCCCCAGATTCACAGATACGCAGTATTTT.

This rearrangement joins TRBV20-1 to TRBJ1-2; D is ambiguous. V dropped 6 bases and J dropped 7 bases, with 12 bases sitting between them. In germline, CDR1 is DFQATT, CDR2 SNEGSKA (reference sequence). This CDR3 has 11 amino acids. CDR3 in amino acids: CSAFDSSGYTF. CDR3 DNA sequence: TGCAGTGCCTTCGACTCTTCTGGCTACACCTTC.

V and J are TRBV27 and TRBJ2-4, with 10 bases fitting TRBD2. The germline gives CDR1 MNHEY, CDR2 SMNVEV (reference sequence). After removal of 4 bases from V and 8 bases from J, the junction contained 14 bases not matched to a gene. The CDR3 sequence is 17 residues long. CDR3 protein: CASSWTTAGGPVDIQYF. The DNA for the CDR3 is TGTGCCAGCAGTTGGACTACAGCGGGAGGGCCTGTGGACATTCAGTACTTC.

This clone turned up a few times. The chain is built from TRBV4-1 and TRBJ1-1; D ambiguous. The CDR3 consists of 13 residues. V lost 8 bases, J lost 0 bases, and 10 bases lay in between. Germline-derived CDR1 and CDR2 are MGHRA and YSYEKL. The CDR3 loop reads CASGTIMNTEAFF. CDR3 DNA sequence: TGCGCCAGCGGAACAATTATGAACACTGAAGCTTTCTTT.

The chain combines TRBV2 with TRBJ2-7; 8 bases are shared with TRBD1. This CDR3 comprises 14 residues. Germline V gene data show CDR1 as SNHLY and CDR2 as FYNNEI. The trim removed 1 base at V and 5 bases at J, leaving 4 bases unmatched. In DNA, the CDR3 is TGTGCCAGCAGTGAAGGGCAGGGGGCCAACGAGCAGTACTTC. Protein sequence: CASSEGQGANEQYF. Together with reference TRBV2 and TRBJ2-7, the CDR3 gives the full variable domain: EPEVTQTPSHQVTQMGQEVILRCVPISNHLYFYWYRQILGQKVEFLVSFYNNEISEKSEIFDDQFSVERPDGSNFTLKIRSTKLEDSAMYFCASSEGQGANEQYFGPGTRLTVT.

The J gene is TRBJ1-1, the V gene TRBV21-1; the D call TRBD1 from the table was never checked on the DNA. TRBV21-1 is recorded as a pseudogene. The CDR3 runs 15 residues. The CDR3 coding sequence is TGTGCCAGCAGCAAAGGGGACAGGGGGAAAATTGAAGCTTTCTTT. Translation: CASSKGDRGKIEAFF.

The chain recombines TRBV7-9 with TRBJ2-7, with D unclear. The CDR3 contains 14 residues. Looked up from germline, CDR1 is SEHNR and CDR2 is FQNEAQ (reference sequence). V gave up 4 bases and J gave up 2 bases, with 12 bases separating them. CDR3 sequence reads: CASSSPTVAYEQYF. The CDR3 nucleotides read TGTGCCAGCAGCTCTCCGACGGTAGCCTACGAGCAGTACTTC.

A note on this clone: This sample includes further DNA sequences coding for the same CDR3. The J gene is TRBJ2-7, the V gene TRBV27, with 9 positions matching TRBD2. Germline CDR1 reads MNHEY; CDR2 reads SMNVEV (reference sequence). The CDR3 covers 14 residues. V lost 5 bases and J lost 2; bases outside the gene matches: 4. The DNA of the CDR3 is TGTGCCAGCAGTCCCGGGACTAGCCCCTACGAGCAGTACTTC. It is translated as CASSPGTSPYEQYF.

In this sample, this clone turned up once. The rearrangement links TRBV5-1 to TRBJ1-2; 8 bases fit TRBD1. Germline V lookup: CDR1 SGHRS, CDR2 YFSETQ. The CDR3 contains 15 residues. The ends lost 3 bases at V and 4 bases at J; junction bases unmatched: 8. CDR3 in amino acids: CASSSRQGRTYGYTF. In DNA, the CDR3 is TGCGCCAGCAGCTCAAGACAGGGGCGAACCTATGGCTACACCTTC.

The rearrangement links TRBV4-3 to TRBJ2-7, with a possible D match to TRBD2 (6 bases). V was trimmed by 0 bases and J by 1 base, leaving 13 bases between them. Germline lookup yields CDR1 LGHNA and CDR2 YSLEER. This CDR3 comprises 16 residues. CDR3 region: CASSQDWASVSYEQYF. The CDR3 DNA reads as TGCGCCAGCAGCCAAGATTGGGCTAGCGTGTCCTACGAGCAGTACTTC.

The J gene is TRBJ2-3, the V gene TRBV29-1, with 7 bases matching TRBD2. Trimming cost V 4 bases and J 5 bases; bases outside gene matches: 6. This CDR3 comprises 13 residues. Germline V gene sequence: CDR1 SQVTM, CDR2 ANQGSEA. The CDR3 is CSVAGGGKDTQYF. The CDR3 coding sequence is TGCAGCGTTGCGGGGGGAGGAAAAGATACGCAGTATTTT.

The V gene is TRBV2, the J gene TRBJ2-1; 7 bases agree with TRBD1. V lost 0 bases and J lost 6; bases outside the gene matches: 8. Per germline, CDR1 SNHLY and CDR2 FYNNEI. The CDR3 contains 16 residues. The CDR3 is CASSEASGTDRNEQFF. The CDR3 DNA is TGTGCCAGCAGTGAAGCCTCCGGGACAGATCGCAATGAGCAGTTCTTC.

The chain employs TRBV7-9 and TRBJ2-7; 9 bases map to TRBD2. This CDR3 comprises 15 residues. CDR1 is SEHNR and CDR2 is FQNEAQ in the germline V gene (reference sequence). The junction had 5 bases not matched to a gene; V was cut back by 4 bases and J by 1 base. CDR3 protein: CASSSSGATSYEQYF. The CDR3 DNA reads TGTGCCAGCAGCTCTAGCGGGGCCACTTCCTACGAGCAGTACTTC. Based on the CDR3 plus reference TRBV7-9 and TRBJ2-7, the full variable domain is DTGVSQNPRHKITKRGQNVTFRCDPISEHNRLYWYRQTLGQGPEFLTYFQNEAQLEKSRLLSDRFSAERPKGSFSTLEIQRTEQGDSAMYLCASSSSGATSYEQYFGPGTRLTVT.

The chain is built from TRBV2 and TRBJ2-7; D might be TRBD1 or TRBD2, each matching 6 bases. Trimming stripped 7 bases from V and 4 bases from J, with 17 bases between. Germline V lookup: CDR1 SNHLY, CDR2 FYNNEI. The CDR3 loop spans 14 amino acids. CDR3 coding DNA: TGTGCCAGCAAGATGGGACACGGGGGTTACGAGCAGTACTTC. Its protein product is CASKMGHGGYEQYF.

This clone showed up just once. The identical CDR3 is also encoded by other nucleotide sequences in the sample. V gene TRBV7-9 combines with J gene TRBJ2-4, with D unresolved. The V end lost 3 bases, the J end lost 4 bases, and 4 bases lay between the germline ends. Germline V lookup: CDR1 SEHNR, CDR2 FQNEAQ (reference sequence). The CDR3 runs to 12 residues. The DNA of the CDR3 is TGTGCCAGCAGCTTTGGGAAAAACATTCAGTACTTC. Translating it yields CASSFGKNIQYF.

The CDR3 region is CASSQVGLAGNYEQYF. CDR3 nucleotide sequence: TGTGCCAGCAGCCAAGTGGGTCTAGCGGGGAACTACGAGCAGTACTTC. The J gene is TRBJ2-7, the V gene TRBV4-2; 9 nucleotides line up with TRBD2. The CDR3 consists of 16 residues. Germline V gives CDR1 LGHNA, CDR2 YNFKEQ. The trim removed 1 base at V and 3 bases at J, leaving 7 bases unmatched.

This rearrangement joins TRBV7-8 to TRBJ2-1; TRBD2 aligns across 8 bases. The CDR3 sequence is 15 residues long. Germline-derived CDR1 and CDR2 are SGHVS and FQNEAQ. V shed 4 bases, J shed 2 bases, and the junction held 4 bases outside the gene matches. The CDR3 protein is CASSSTSGAYNEQFF. The DNA for the CDR3 is TGTGCCAGCAGCTCTACTAGCGGAGCCTACAATGAGCAGTTCTTC.

This rearrangement joins TRBV7-9 to TRBJ2-5; tentative D call: TRBD1 (6 bases). Matching the DNA end better, TRBJ2-7 makes the J call doubtful. This CDR3 region has 16 residues. The germline V gene encodes CDR1 SEHNR and CDR2 FQNEAQ (reference sequence). The CDR3 region is CASSSQPQTGDYEQYF. The CDR3, as DNA: TGTGCCAGCAGCTCCCAGCCCCAGACAGGAGACTACGAGCAGTACTTC.

The V and J genes are TRBV11-3 and TRBJ2-5, with a possible D match to TRBD2 (7 bases). Germline V gene data show CDR1 as SGHNT and CDR2 as YENEEA. Trimming stripped 5 bases from V and 5 bases from J, with 18 bases between. The CDR3 totals 15 residues. The CDR3 DNA sequence: TGTGCCAGCAGCGCCAGGGGAGGGTCGGGGGAGACCCAGTACTTC. Translated, it gives CASSARGGSGETQYF.

The CDR3, as DNA: TGTGCCAGCAGCCAAGATGGGGGAACTGAAGCTTTCTTT. It specifies CASSQDGGTEAFF. This chain links TRBV4-2 with TRBJ1-1; weak D call: TRBD1 (5 bases). The germline V gene has CDR1 LGHNA and CDR2 YNFKEQ. Trimming pared 0 bases from V and 5 bases from J, leaving 7 bases between. This CDR3 is built from 13 residues.